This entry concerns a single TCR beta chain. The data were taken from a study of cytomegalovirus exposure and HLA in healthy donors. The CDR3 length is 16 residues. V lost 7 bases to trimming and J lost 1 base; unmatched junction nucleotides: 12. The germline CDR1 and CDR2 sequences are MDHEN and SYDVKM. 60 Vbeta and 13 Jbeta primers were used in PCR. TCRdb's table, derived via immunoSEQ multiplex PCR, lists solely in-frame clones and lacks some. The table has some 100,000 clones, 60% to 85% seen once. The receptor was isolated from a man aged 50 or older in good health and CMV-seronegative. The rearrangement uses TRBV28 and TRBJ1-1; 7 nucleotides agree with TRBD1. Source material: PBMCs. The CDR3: CASTLQQGNENTEAFF. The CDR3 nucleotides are TGTGCCAGCACCCTACAACAGGGGAACGAGAACACTGAAGCTTTCTTT.